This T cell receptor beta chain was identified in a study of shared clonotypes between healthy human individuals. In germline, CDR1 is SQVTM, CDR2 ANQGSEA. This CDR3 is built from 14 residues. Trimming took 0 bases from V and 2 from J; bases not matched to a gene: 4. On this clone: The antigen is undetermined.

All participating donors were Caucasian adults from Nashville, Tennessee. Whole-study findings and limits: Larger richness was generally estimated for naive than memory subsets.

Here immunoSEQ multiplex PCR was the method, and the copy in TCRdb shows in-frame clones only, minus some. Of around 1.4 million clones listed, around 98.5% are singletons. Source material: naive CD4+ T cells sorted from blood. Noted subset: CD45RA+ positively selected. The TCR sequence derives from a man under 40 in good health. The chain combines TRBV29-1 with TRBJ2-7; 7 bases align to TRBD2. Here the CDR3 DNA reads TGCAGCGTTGAAGAAGCGGGGTTCACCTACGAGCAGTACTTC. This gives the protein CSVEEAGFTYEQYF.